One sample yielded the 21 T cell receptor beta chains listed below, sequenced in a study of blood T cell repertoires in COVID-19. TCRdb's table, derived via immunoSEQ multiplex PCR, lists solely in-frame clones and lacks some. The repertoire consists of roughly 500,000 clones, with roughly 89% occurring once and the leading ten covering roughly 1%. The sequenced sample was peripheral blood. The receptors were sampled from a man aged 18 to 29 with COVID-19, enrolled during active disease.

The count of this clone is one. This same CDR3 is encoded by further DNA sequences in the sample. The genes are TRBV9 and TRBJ1-1; 9 bases map to TRBD1. The CDR3 covers 14 residues. The trim removed 2 bases at V and 5 bases at J, leaving 4 bases unmatched. In germline, CDR1 is SGDLS, CDR2 YYNGEE. DNA of the CDR3: TGTGCCAGCAGCGTTGGACAGGGGAGGACTGAAGCTTTCTTT. This gives the protein CASSVGQGRTEAFF.

V usage is TRBV6-2 or TRBV6-3 and J usage is TRBJ1-2; D unresolved. CDR1 and CDR2 from the germline V gene are MNHEY and SVGEGT. The CDR3 sequence is 13 residues long. Trimming cost V 5 bases and J 2 bases, with 9 bases left between them. This CDR3 is CASSRTENYGYTF. The CDR3 DNA sequence: TGTGCCAGCAGTCGAACAGAAAACTATGGCTACACCTTC.

The V and J genes are TRBV30 and TRBJ2-7; 8 positions agree with TRBD2. Germline loops: CDR1 GTSNPN, CDR2 SVGIG (reference sequence). J gave up 6 bases and V 1 base, and 14 bases lay outside the gene matches. The CDR3 has 16 residues. The CDR3: CAWSAPIGRAVIEQYF. The CDR3 DNA sequence: TGTGCCTGGAGTGCTCCAATCGGGAGGGCCGTTATCGAGCAGTACTTC.

The chain is built from TRBV5-6 and TRBJ2-7, with 10 bases that match TRBD2. This CDR3 has 15 amino acids. Germline trimming cut 4 bases from V and 0 bases from J; bases unmatched to any gene: 4. Germline lookup yields CDR1 SGHDT and CDR2 YYEEEE. CDR3 loop: CASSPSGSLSYEQYF. In DNA form, the CDR3 reads TGTGCCAGCAGCCCTAGCGGGAGCCTCTCCTACGAGCAGTACTTC.

V is TRBV2 and J is TRBJ1-3, with unresolved D. CDR3 length: 15 amino acids. Germline V gene data show CDR1 as SNHLY and CDR2 as FYNNEI. V shed 2 bases and J shed 7 bases, with 15 bases lying between them. CDR3 protein: CASSELGSGRNTIYF. The CDR3 nucleotides read TGTGCCAGCAGTGAACTGGGGTCGGGAAGGAACACCATATATTTT.

The rearrangement uses TRBV2 and TRBJ2-7; 8 bases line up with TRBD1. V shed 2 bases, J shed 5 bases, and the junction held 5 bases outside the gene matches. The CDR3 runs to 14 residues. Germline V gives CDR1 SNHLY, CDR2 FYNNEI. CDR3 residues: CASSEWTGTHEQYF. CDR3 in DNA: TGTGCCAGCAGTGAATGGACAGGGACCCACGAGCAGTACTTC.

The rearrangement uses TRBV19 and TRBJ2-5, with D hard to call. V gave up 3 bases and J gave up 7 bases, with 9 bases separating them. Germline V lookup: CDR1 LNHDA, CDR2 SQIVND (reference sequence). This CDR3 is built from 12 residues. CDR3 sequence (DNA): TGTGCCAGTAGTATTCCCCCGGGGACCCAGTACTTC. Amino acid sequence: CASSIPPGTQYF.

The chain employs TRBV27 and TRBJ2-3; 11 positions match TRBD2. V lost 9 bases to trimming and J lost 7 bases; unmatched junction nucleotides: 9. The CDR3 loop spans 14 amino acids. The germline V gene encodes CDR1 MNHEY and CDR2 SMNVEV (reference sequence). CDR3 protein: CASTPLAGEHTQYF. The CDR3 nucleotides are TGTGCCAGTACACCACTAGCGGGAGAGCATACGCAGTATTTT.

V and J are TRBV6-1 and TRBJ1-4; D is uncertain. V was shortened by 2 bases and J by 8 bases, with 12 bases between the two germline ends. The CDR3 sequence is 14 residues long. Looked up from germline, CDR1 is MNHNS and CDR2 is SASEGT. CDR3 loop: CASSESTVWEKLFF. In DNA, the CDR3 is TGTGCCAGCAGTGAAAGTACAGTCTGGGAAAAACTGTTTTTT.

This rearrangement joins TRBV11-2 to TRBJ2-7; 7 bases map to TRBD2. With 4 bases clipped from V and 0 bases from J, the junction kept 6 bases outside the gene matches. The V gene's germline CDR1 is SGHAT and CDR2 FQNNGV. The CDR3 extends over 15 amino acids. CDR3 in DNA: TGTGCCAGCAGCTCCCCCAGGGACTACTCCTACGAGCAGTACTTC. This translates into CASSSPRDYSYEQYF. The full variable domain, rest sourced from reference TRBV11-2 and TRBJ2-7, is EAGVAQSPRYKIIEKRQSVAFWCNPISGHATLYWYQQILGQGPKLLIQFQNNGVVDDSQLPKDRFSAERLKGVDSTLKIQPAKLEDSAVYLCASSSPRDYSYEQYFGPGTRLTVT.

This clone is a singleton in its sample. The chain links TRBV12-3 or TRBV12-4 to TRBJ2-5; 7 positions agree with TRBD2. V shed 5 bases, J shed 5 bases, and the junction held 2 bases outside the gene matches. The CDR3 totals 12 residues. The DNA for the CDR3 is TGTGCCAGCAGTACCGGGGGGGAGACCCAGTACTTC. Translation: CASSTGGETQYF.

CDR3 in DNA: TGTGCCAGCAGCCAAACGGCGGGACTCGACGCTCTGTACTTC. Translation gives CASSQTAGLDALYF. J is TRBJ2-7 and V is TRBV3-1 (or the pseudogene TRBV3-2); a possible D gene is TRBD2 (6 bases). Trimming removed 2 bases from V and 12 bases from J, with 20 bases in between. The CDR3 runs to 14 residues. CDR1 is LGHDT, CDR2 YNNKEL, per germline (reference sequence).

The gene calls are TRBV7-2 and TRBJ1-1; D is perhaps TRBD1 (5 bases). The CDR3 is made up of 13 amino acids. Germline CDR1 and CDR2: SGHTA and FQGNSA. V was shortened by 6 bases and J by 5 bases, with 13 bases between the two germline ends. In DNA, the CDR3 is TGTGCCAGCAGTACGTGGGGGGGGACTGAAGCTTTCTTT. Translated: CASSTWGGTEAFF.

The chain carries TRBV10-3 and TRBJ1-2; D is ambiguous. The CDR3 extends over 14 amino acids. Per the germline V gene, CDR1 is ENHRY and CDR2 is SYGVKD. V was shortened by 3 bases and J by 8 bases, with 16 bases between the two germline ends. CDR3 coding DNA: TGTGCCATCAGTGACACCACAGTGTCTCACGGCTACACCTTC. This translates into CAISDTTVSHGYTF.

This clone showed up just a few times. The V gene is TRBV4-1, the J gene TRBJ1-5; 9 bases align to TRBD1. The CDR3 has 16 residues. Looked up from germline, CDR1 is MGHRA and CDR2 is YSYEKL. The V gene end was trimmed by 0 bases and the J gene end by 6 bases; junction bases not matched to a gene: 6. The CDR3 region is CASSQENRGLGQPQHF. CDR3 DNA sequence: TGCGCCAGCAGCCAAGAAAACAGGGGGCTGGGTCAGCCCCAGCATTTT.

This sequence joins TRBV29-1 and TRBJ2-1; 9 bases map to TRBD2. This CDR3 is built from 16 residues. J gave up 8 bases and V 1 base, and 12 bases lay outside the gene matches. Germline CDR1 SQVTM, CDR2 ANQGSEA. CDR3 sequence reads: CSVEGTVASGIYEQFF. CDR3 in DNA: TGCAGCGTTGAAGGTACTGTGGCTAGCGGGATCTATGAGCAGTTCTTC.

This clone was picked up a small number of times. The chain couples TRBV6-6 to TRBJ2-1, with a possible D match to TRBD2 (6 bases). V lost 5 bases and J lost 8, with 22 bases in between. Germline CDR1 and CDR2: MNHNY and SVGAGI (reference sequence). This CDR3 is 16 amino acids long. CDR3 residues: CASSPRPGFRGDEQFF. The CDR3 DNA follows: TGTGCCAGCAGTCCGAGGCCGGGTTTCCGCGGGGATGAGCAGTTCTTC.

The chain uses TRBV24-1 and TRBJ1-5, with 9 bases matching TRBD1. V shed 2 bases and J 3 bases; nucleotides not matched to a gene: 7. Germline V gene lookup returns CDR1 KGHDR and CDR2 SFDVKD. The CDR3 runs to 17 residues. CDR3 in DNA: TGTGCCACCAGTGATTCTCGTTGGACAGGGGTCAATCAGCCCCAGCATTTT. The encoded protein is CATSDSRWTGVNQPQHF.

The chain combines TRBV5-6 with TRBJ2-3; TRBD2 agrees at 9 bases. The trim removed 4 bases at V and 6 bases at J, leaving 18 bases unmatched. The CDR3 contains 18 residues. Germline CDR1 reads SGHDT; CDR2 reads YYEEEE. CDR3 protein: CASSPPEKTSGRADTQYF. CDR3 nucleotide sequence: TGTGCCAGCAGCCCACCGGAAAAGACTAGCGGACGCGCGGATACGCAGTATTTT.

The chain recombines TRBV12-5 with TRBJ2-2, with 9 nucleotides matching TRBD1. There are 16 residues in the CDR3. V was clipped by 5 bases and J by 4 bases; unmatched bases: 8. Germline V lookup: CDR1 LGHNT, CDR2 FRNRAP. The DNA of the CDR3 is TGTGCTAGTGGTCCGGGACAGGGAGGATTCACCGGGGAGCTGTTTTTT. Protein sequence: CASGPGQGGFTGELFF.

A single count supports this clone. This same CDR3 is encoded by further DNA sequences in the sample. This chain joins TRBV7-8 and TRBJ1-5; perhaps TRBD1 as D (5 bases). V was trimmed by 2 bases and J by 0 bases, leaving 8 bases between them. Germline lookup yields CDR1 SGHVS and CDR2 FQNEAQ. The CDR3 is made up of 15 amino acids. CDR3 in amino acids: CASSLQGYSNQPQHF. The CDR3 nucleotides read TGTGCCAGCAGCTTACAGGGTTATAGCAATCAGCCCCAGCATTTT.